The 21 T cell receptor beta chains given below trace back to one sample, sequenced in a study of blood T cell repertoires in COVID-19. Data came from immunoSEQ multiplex PCR; TCRdb stores just in-frame clones and leaves some out. The sample includes 250,000 to 300,000 clones, around 90% seen only once; the top ten take approximately 2.5%. The sample taken for sequencing was PBMCs or T cells enriched from blood (not recorded which). The receptors were gathered from a woman aged 35 to 49 with acute COVID-19.

This clone was found a few times. V is TRBV5-6 and J is TRBJ1-1; tentatively, D is TRBD1 (5 bases). Trimming pared 5 bases from V and 4 bases from J, leaving 12 bases between. The CDR3 loop spans 13 amino acids. Germline CDR1 and CDR2: SGHDT and YYEEEE. The CDR3 coding sequence is TGTGCCAGCAGAACCGGGAGGGGCACTGAAGCTTTCTTT. Its translation is CASRTGRGTEAFF.

The chain joins TRBV27 to TRBJ2-7; D gene unclear. Germline-derived CDR1 and CDR2 are MNHEY and SMNVEV (reference sequence). The length of the CDR3 is 15 residues. Trimming left V 7 bases short and J 7 bases short, with 23 bases between. In nucleotides, the CDR3 is TGTGCCAGCACCCTTTTTGCGACTGGCAACCGGGAGCAGTACTTC. Encoded protein: CASTLFATGNREQYF.

This CDR3 reads CASSPFTDTQYF. For the CDR3, the DNA is TGTGCCAGCAGCCCTTTCACAGATACGCAGTATTTT. V usage is TRBV7-2 and J usage is TRBJ2-3; D is ambiguous. Trimming left V 5 bases short and J 2 bases short, with 5 bases between. Per the germline V gene, CDR1 is SGHTA and CDR2 is FQGNSA. The CDR3 contains 12 residues.

The chain recombines TRBV5-1 with TRBJ1-2, with D maybe TRBD1 (6 bases). V lost 6 bases, J lost 4 bases, and 22 bases lay in between. Germline V lookup: CDR1 SGHRS, CDR2 YFSETQ. This CDR3 comprises 16 residues. The CDR3 spells CASNLGPTGSGYGYTF. In nucleotides, the CDR3 is TGCGCCAGCAACTTAGGTCCTACAGGGAGCGGCTATGGCTACACCTTC. Based on the CDR3 plus reference TRBV5-1 and TRBJ1-2, the full variable domain is KAGVTQTPRYLIKTRGQQVTLSCSPISGHRSVSWYQQTPGQGLQFLFEYFSETQRNKGNFPGRFSGRQFSNSRSEMNVSTLELGDSALYLCASNLGPTGSGYGYTFGSGTRLTVV.

The V gene is TRBV12-3 or TRBV12-4, the J gene TRBJ2-1, with D perhaps TRBD1 (5 bases). This CDR3 contains 13 residues. The germline V and J ends were trimmed by 6 bases and 5 bases, with 11 bases remaining between them. CDR3 sequence reads: CASSSDTDNEQFF. CDR3 in DNA: TGTGCCAGCAGCTCGGACACCGACAATGAGCAGTTCTTC.

The chain joins TRBV7-9 to TRBJ1-5; D is ambiguous. CDR3 size: 13 residues. V was cut by 1 base and J by 7 bases, with 8 bases left in between. The germline gives CDR1 SEHNR, CDR2 FQNEAQ (reference sequence). The CDR3: CASSLGLGQPQHF. CDR3 sequence (DNA): TGTGCCAGCAGCTTAGGGCTAGGCCAGCCCCAGCATTTT.

The chain combines TRBV9 with TRBJ2-3; tentative D call: TRBD2 (5 bases). Germline V gene data show CDR1 as SGDLS and CDR2 as YYNGEE. Trimming shortened V by 3 bases and J by 0 bases, and 17 bases separated the two germline ends. This CDR3 comprises 17 residues. CDR3: CASSGGELRPSTDTQYF. CDR3 bases: TGTGCCAGCAGCGGGGGAGAGCTAAGACCTAGCACAGATACGCAGTATTTT.

The genes are TRBV6-2 or TRBV6-3 and TRBJ2-7; 10 nucleotides line up with TRBD2. The CDR3 sequence is 15 residues long. Germline CDR1 MNHEY, CDR2 SVGEGT. The junction had 6 bases not matched to a gene; V was cut back by 2 bases and J by 5 bases. CDR3 protein: CASSYLSGRADEQYF. The CDR3 DNA reads TGTGCCAGCAGTTACCTCAGCGGGAGGGCCGACGAGCAGTACTTC.

The chain carries TRBV7-2 and TRBJ2-5; the D gene is possibly TRBD1 (6 bases). The CDR3 spans 18 residues. The V gene's germline CDR1 is SGHTA and CDR2 FQGNSA. Trimming pared 4 bases from V and 0 bases from J, leaving 21 bases between. CDR3 in amino acids: CASSSGQILFQYQETQYF. The DNA for the CDR3 is TGTGCCAGCAGCTCCGGACAGATCCTTTTTCAGTACCAAGAGACCCAGTACTTC.

This rearrangement joins TRBV2 to TRBJ2-5, with TRBD2 matching 9 bases. The germline gives CDR1 SNHLY, CDR2 FYNNEI. This CDR3 has 15 amino acids. The junction had 10 bases not matched to a gene; V was cut back by 6 bases and J by 5 bases. CDR3 nucleotide sequence: TGTGCCAGCAGCCTGGGAGCGGGGGGACGGGAGACCCAGTACTTC. This gives the protein CASSLGAGGRETQYF.

This sequence joins TRBV19 and TRBJ1-1; 9 bases line up with TRBD1. J gave up 6 bases and V 3 bases, and 5 bases lay outside the gene matches. Germline lookup yields CDR1 LNHDA and CDR2 SQIVND (reference sequence). This CDR3 region has 14 residues. The DNA of the CDR3 is TGTGCCAGTAGTATTCAGACAGGGGGTGCTGAAGCTTTCTTT. Translation: CASSIQTGGAEAFF.

The chain employs TRBV5-4 and TRBJ1-1, with TRBD1 identical over 9 bases. V lost 3 bases to trimming and J lost 5 bases; unmatched junction nucleotides: 8. This CDR3 region has 15 residues. CDR1 and CDR2 (germline): SGHNT, YYREEE (reference sequence). The CDR3, as DNA: TGTGCCAGCAGCTCCGTGACAGGGGGTAAAACTGAAGCTTTCTTT. This encodes CASSSVTGGKTEAFF.

V and J are TRBV12-3 or TRBV12-4 and TRBJ2-1; maybe TRBD1 (6 bases). CDR3 size: 13 residues. V lost 3 bases and J lost 7, with 10 bases in between. For the CDR3, the DNA is TGTGCCAGCAGTTTGGTCAGGGGAAATGAGCAGTTCTTC. This sequence encodes CASSLVRGNEQFF.

V gene TRBV27 combines with J gene TRBJ1-2; D call uncertain. There are 14 residues in the CDR3. Germline values: CDR1 MNHEY, CDR2 SMNVEV (reference sequence). The V end was cut by 3 bases, the J end by 5 bases, with 13 bases between. CDR3 region: CASSFYMTGYGYTF. As DNA, the CDR3 is TGTGCCAGCAGTTTCTACATGACGGGGTATGGCTACACCTTC.

The V call is TRBV5-5, the J call TRBJ2-5; the match to TRBD2 covers 13 bases. The ends lost 3 bases at V and 3 bases at J; junction bases unmatched: 8. Germline V lookup: CDR1 SGHKS, CDR2 YYEKEE (reference sequence). The CDR3 runs to 17 residues. The CDR3 spells CASSSPTSGGRKETQYF. The CDR3 region has the DNA TGTGCCAGCAGCTCACCGACTAGCGGGGGGCGTAAAGAGACCCAGTACTTC.

The rearrangement links TRBV5-1 to TRBJ1-1; D might be TRBD1 (5 bases). V was pared by 0 bases and J by 0 bases, with 12 bases between. This CDR3 is 16 amino acids long. Germline V CDR1 and CDR2: SGHRS, YFSETQ. This CDR3 is CASSLVGGPLNTEAFF. CDR3 nucleotide sequence: TGCGCCAGCAGCTTGGTGGGGGGACCGTTGAACACTGAAGCTTTCTTT.

The CDR3, as DNA: TGTGCCATCAAAGTTTCAGGGAGCACAGATACGCAGTATTTT. Translating gives CAIKVSGSTDTQYF. This chain joins TRBV10-3 and TRBJ2-3; the D gene is possibly TRBD1 (5 bases). This CDR3 has 14 residues. Per the germline V gene, CDR1 is ENHRY and CDR2 is SYGVKD. Trimming stripped 7 bases from V and 0 bases from J, with 11 bases between.

This chain joins TRBV5-1 and TRBJ1-2, with 7 bases lining up with TRBD1. This CDR3 contains 15 residues. The V gene's germline CDR1 is SGHRS and CDR2 YFSETQ. Trimming at V came to 0 bases and at J to 8 bases, leaving 10 bases not matched to a gene. CDR3 in DNA: TGCGCCAGCAGCTTGGGGTATGCAGGGGGTCGGGGCTACACCTTC. It codes for CASSLGYAGGRGYTF.

The rearrangement joins TRBV7-2 to TRBJ1-1; TRBD1 is a possible D gene (6 bases). The CDR3 has 14 amino acids. Trimming left V 3 bases short and J 1 base short, with 9 bases between. Per the germline V gene, CDR1 is SGHTA and CDR2 is FQGNSA. The DNA of the CDR3 is TGTGCCAGCAGCTTGACAGGAAAGAACACTGAAGCTTTCTTT. It is translated as CASSLTGKNTEAFF.

The rearrangement joins TRBV7-9 to TRBJ2-3, with 8 bases fitting TRBD2. The germline V gene encodes CDR1 SEHNR and CDR2 FQNEAQ (reference sequence). The J segment lost 5 bases and the V segment lost 1 base, leaving 8 bases of the junction unmatched. The CDR3 is 16 amino acids. The CDR3 loop is CASSLGQAGDGDTQYF. The CDR3 DNA sequence: TGTGCCAGCAGCTTAGGGCAAGCGGGAGACGGAGATACGCAGTATTTT.

The chain is built from TRBV2 and TRBJ1-6, with 9 bases aligning to TRBD1. Germline trimming cut 6 bases from V and 10 bases from J; bases unmatched to any gene: 10. The CDR3 has 15 residues. The germline V gene has CDR1 SNHLY and CDR2 FYNNEI. CDR3 bases: TGTGCCAGCAGCTCCGGGACAGGGTCAGGGTCACCCCTCCACTTT. Translated: CASSSGTGSGSPLHF.